This entry concerns a single TCR beta chain. Produced via immunoSEQ multiplex PCR; TCRdb's table is partial and in-frame only. Of about 250,000 clones detected, roughly four fifths appear once; the ten largest clones hold approximately 3.8%. In germline, CDR1 is MGHRA, CDR2 YSYEKL. CDR3 length: 12 residues. Trimming took off 1 base at V and 6 bases at J, with 7 bases between the two ends. The sample originates from a study of blood T cell repertoires in COVID-19. Study in general: The United States, Italy and Spain were the sources of the acute and convalescent COVID-19 samples.

Which cohort a participant joined came from the clinical history participants gave. The rearrangement joins TRBV4-1 to TRBJ2-7, with D possibly being TRBD1 (5 bases). The sequencing sample was made of PBMCs or T cells enriched from blood (not recorded which). The clonotype originates from a woman aged 35 to 49 who had been exposed to COVID-19. The CDR3 protein is CASSQARGEQYF. CDR3 nucleotide sequence: TGCGCCAGCAGCCAAGCAAGGGGCGAGCAGTACTTC.